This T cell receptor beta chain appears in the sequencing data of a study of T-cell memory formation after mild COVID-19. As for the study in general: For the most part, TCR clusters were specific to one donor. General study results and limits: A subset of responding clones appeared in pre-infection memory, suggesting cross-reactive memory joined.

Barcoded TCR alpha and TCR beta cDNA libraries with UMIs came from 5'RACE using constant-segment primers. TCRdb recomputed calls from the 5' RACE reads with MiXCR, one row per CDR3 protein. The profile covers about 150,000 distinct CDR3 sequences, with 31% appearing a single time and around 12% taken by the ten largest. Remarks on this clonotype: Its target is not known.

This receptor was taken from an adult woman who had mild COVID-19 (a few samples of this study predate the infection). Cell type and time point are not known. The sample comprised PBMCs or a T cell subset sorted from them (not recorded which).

CDR3 amino acids: CAIRPDRGHNYGYTF. The DNA of the CDR3 is TGTGCCATCAGGCCCGACAGGGGGCATAACTATGGCTACACCTTC. The chain joins TRBV10-3 to TRBJ1-2; 10 nucleotides align to TRBD1. The CDR3 length is 15 residues. Germline-derived CDR1 and CDR2 are ENHRY and SYGVKD. J was trimmed by 1 base and V by 6 bases; bases with no gene match: 5.